The 32 T cell receptor beta chains in this list originate from one sample, sequenced in a study of T cells in women clearing cervical HPV infection. Method: immunoSEQ multiplex PCR; TCRdb's copy keeps in-frame clones and lacks some. This sample's table has about 37,000 clones. Sequencing used blood buffy coat. The receptors come from a woman between 18 and 75 years old with a cervical HPV16 infection that either progressed to CIN3+ or cleared (not recorded which).

On this clone itself: The CDR3 end falls 3 residues outside the read, so it is completed with the germline J gene. The rearrangement links TRBV7-8 to TRBJ2-7; D is possibly TRBD2 (6 bases). Germline-derived CDR1 and CDR2 are SGHVS and FQNEAQ. This CDR3 region has 15 residues. V lost 0 bases and J lost 4, with 13 bases in between. The CDR3 loop is CASSLAAGGGYEQYF. The DNA read from the CDR3 is TGTGCCAGCAGCTTAGCTGCAGGTGGGGGGTACGAG.

About this clone: The read comes to an end 3 residues before the CDR3 does, leaving the germline J gene to fill in the end. The chain is built from TRBV18 and TRBJ1-2, with D possibly being TRBD1 (5 bases). Germline values: CDR1 KGHSH, CDR2 LQKENI. The CDR3 is 14 residues long. CDR3 bases read: TGTGCCAGCTCACCACCCGGGCAGGGCTACGAC. As protein: CASSPPGQGYD. The entire CDR3 protein reads CASSPPGQGYDYTF.

With respect to this clone: The read gets to within 3 residues of the CDR3 end, and the germline J gene fills in the rest. V and J are TRBV20-1 and TRBJ2-7; 8 positions agree with TRBD2. Germline values: CDR1 DFQATT, CDR2 SNEGSKA (reference sequence). The CDR3 is 15 amino acids. Unmatched junction bases numbered 7, after V lost 0 bases and J lost 3 bases. The CDR3 DNA, read in part, is TGCAGTGCTAGAGATCTGGCGGGAGGAGTCTACGAG. Translating gives CSARDLAGGVYE. The complete CDR3 protein is CSARDLAGGVYEQYF.

About this clone itself: The read gets to within 3 residues of the CDR3 end, and the germline J gene fills in the rest. V and J are TRBV11-3 and TRBJ2-2; possible D gene TRBD1, 7 bases. Trimming removed 5 bases at V and 6 bases at J, with 10 bases between. Germline assignment: CDR1 SGHNT and CDR2 YENEEA. The CDR3 is 13 amino acids. The CDR3 DNA, read in part, is TGTGCCAGCAGCCAGGGGGGTCCCGGGGAG. Its translation is CASSQGGPGE. Given in full, the CDR3 is CASSQGGPGELFF. Full variable domain (outside the CDR3, taken from reference TRBV11-3 and TRBJ2-2): EAGVVQSPRYKIIEKKQPVAFWCNPISGHNTLYWYLQNLGQGPELLIRYENEEAVDDSQLPKDRFSAERLKGVDSTLKIQPAELGDSAVYLCASSQGGPGELFFGEGSRLTVL.

In the case of this clone: Coverage ceases 3 residues before the CDR3 finishes, and the germline J gene fills in the end. The V call is TRBV28, the J call TRBJ2-7; possibly TRBD2 for D (6 bases). The germline V gene has CDR1 MDHEN and CDR2 SYDVKM. This CDR3 has 15 residues. Trimming took 3 bases from V and 3 from J, leaving 15 bases between them. The DNA read from the CDR3 is TGTGCCAGCAGTTTGGGCCGTAGCGGTCACTACGAG. It codes for CASSLGRSGHYE. The CDR3 reads in full as CASSLGRSGHYEQYF.

Comment on this clone: Sequencing ends 3 residues short of the CDR3 end; the germline J gene provides the rest. The chain employs TRBV18 and TRBJ2-3; 10 bases fit TRBD2. The CDR3 contains 17 residues. Germline CDR1 reads KGHSH; CDR2 reads LQKENI. The ends lost 3 bases at V and 3 bases at J; junction bases unmatched: 9. The covered CDR3 bases are TGTGCCAGCTCACCCGGCCCAGCGGGAGGGCCGACAGATACG. The encoded protein is CASSPGPAGGPTDT. The whole CDR3 is CASSPGPAGGPTDTQYF.

As regards this clone: At one of its ends the junction is not consistent with the germline gene, which may arise from a read error. The CDR3 here is CASSLGARNSGYTF. The sequenced part of the CDR3 DNA is TGTGCCAGCAGCTTAGGGGCCAGGAACTCTGGC. This chain connects TRBV7-2 to TRBJ1-2; no firm D call. The CDR3 end lies 3 residues beyond the end of the read and is filled in from the germline J gene. The V gene's germline CDR1 is SGHTA and CDR2 FQGNSA. This CDR3 is 14 amino acids long.

In regard to this clone: The DNA ends 3 residues before the CDR3 does, and the rest of the CDR3 is filled in from the germline J gene. The rearrangement joins TRBV20-1 to TRBJ2-1, with 7 bases identical to TRBD2. The germline V gene has CDR1 DFQATT and CDR2 SNEGSKA (reference sequence). This CDR3 region has 14 residues. The V and J ends lost 3 bases and 7 bases, in that order; junction bases with no gene match: 9. The CDR3 sequence: CSARSGLGNNEQFF. CDR3 DNA, as far as it was read: TGCAGTGCTAGGTCCGGACTAGGTAATAATGAG.

Comments on this clone: The CDR3 end lies 3 residues beyond the end of the read and is filled in from the germline J gene. The genes are TRBV6-2 or TRBV6-3 and TRBJ2-7, with D possibly matching TRBD2 (5 bases). Germline values: CDR1 MNHEY, CDR2 SVGEGT. The CDR3 loop spans 13 amino acids. Trimming stripped 4 bases from V and 3 bases from J, with 10 bases between. The sequenced CDR3 bases are TGTGCCAGCAGTTGGGCGGGTAACTACGAG. Encoded protein: CASSWAGNYE. The whole CDR3 protein reads CASSWAGNYEQYF.

Concerning this clone: From the germline J gene comes the end of the CDR3, since the read stops 3 residues before it. This sample also contains other DNA sequences that code for the same CDR3. The rearrangement uses TRBV7-9 and TRBJ2-3; weak D call: TRBD1 (6 bases). The CDR3 sequence is 15 residues long. Germline V gives CDR1 SEHNR, CDR2 FQNEAQ (reference sequence). The CDR3 reads CASSLGGVHGQPQYF. The covered CDR3 bases are TGTGCCAGCAGCTTAGGTGGGGTCCACGGACAGCCG. The whole variable domain, filled in from reference TRBV7-9 and TRBJ2-3, reads DTGVSQNPRHKITKRGQNVTFRCDPISEHNRLYWYRQTLGQGPEFLTYFQNEAQLEKSRLLSDRFSAERPKGSFSTLEIQRTEQGDSAMYLCASSLGGVHGQPQYFGPGTRLTVL.

As for this clone: From the germline J gene comes the end of the CDR3, since the read stops 3 residues before it. The chain recombines TRBV7-2 with TRBJ2-3; D remains unclear. This CDR3 has 15 residues. The germline V gene encodes CDR1 SGHTA and CDR2 FQGNSA. The sequenced part of the CDR3 DNA is TGTGCCAGCAGCTTAGCGCGACACCGGCAAGAGACG. Translation gives CASSLARHRQET. The entire CDR3 is CASSLARHRQETQYF.

Partial CDR3 DNA: TGTGCCAGCAGTTCCGTGCCCCGAGGCAAG. Its translation is CASSSVPRGK. The CDR3 in its entirety is CASSSVPRGKLFF. J is TRBJ2-2 and V is TRBV7-2; D remains unclear. The read is 3 residues too short to cover the CDR3 end, so that end is filled in from the germline J gene. From germline, CDR1 is SGHTA and CDR2 FQGNSA. The CDR3 has 13 residues.

Here the CDR3 reads CASLSGGASTDTQYF. CDR3 DNA (partial): TGTGCCAGCTTAAGCGGGGGGGCTAGCACAGATACG. This sequence joins TRBV2 and TRBJ2-3, with 10 bases aligning to TRBD2. The CDR3 extends 3 residues past the end of the read, so its final part is completed from the germline J gene. The length of the CDR3 is 15 residues. Trimming removed 8 bases from V and 0 bases from J; junction bases left unmatched: 5. Germline loops: CDR1 SNHLY, CDR2 FYNNEI.

Remarks on this clone: The read ends 3 residues early relative to the CDR3; the germline J gene fills the gap. V and J are TRBV7-6 and TRBJ2-3, with 8 bases that match TRBD1. Germline V gene lookup returns CDR1 SGHVS and CDR2 FNYEAQ. The CDR3 is 15 amino acids. CDR3 bases read: TGTGCCAGCAGCCCAAGGACAGGGCAAAATCAGCCG. Protein sequence: CASSPRTGQNQP. The CDR3 in its entirety is CASSPRTGQNQPQYF. The variable domain in full, completed from reference TRBV7-6 and TRBJ2-3, reads GAGVSQSPRYKVTKRGQDVALRCDPISGHVSLYWYRQALGQGPEFLTYFNYEAQQDKSGLPNDRFSAERPEGSISTLTIQRTEQRDSAMYRCASSPRTGQNQPQYFGPGTRLTVL.

About this clone itself: The read ends 3 residues early relative to the CDR3; the germline J gene fills the gap. The rearrangement joins TRBV9 to TRBJ2-3; no firm D call. Trimming took off 3 bases at V and 1 base at J, with 12 bases between the two ends. The CDR3 is 15 amino acids. Germline values: CDR1 SGDLS, CDR2 YYNGEE. CDR3 in amino acids: CASSALAVGTDTQYF. The part of the CDR3 DNA that was read is TGTGCCAGCAGCGCCCTGGCGGTAGGCACAGATACG.

Details on this clone: Read sequence stops 3 residues before the CDR3 end, and the germline J gene provides the missing end. The rearrangement uses TRBV18 and TRBJ2-3; TRBD2 is a possible D gene (7 bases). CDR3 length: 18 residues. CDR1 KGHSH and CDR2 LQKENI come from the germline V gene. The DNA read from the CDR3 is TGTGCCAGCTCCCCGGGGGGCCCCCCACGCATTGGTCAAGAGACG. It encodes CASSPGGPPRIGQET. The full-length CDR3 reads as CASSPGGPPRIGQETQYF.

Of note for this clone: The observed sequence ends 3 residues before the CDR3 terminus, with the missing tail filled in from the germline J gene. The V and J genes are TRBV19 and TRBJ1-5; 10 bases are a match to TRBD1. V was clipped by 10 bases and J by 5 bases; unmatched bases: 8. CDR3 length: 14 amino acids. CDR1 is LNHDA and CDR2 is SQIVND in the germline V gene (reference sequence). The covered CDR3 bases are TGTGCCACCATGGACAGGGGGTATGATCAGCCC. Translating it yields CATMDRGYDQP. The whole CDR3 sequence reads CATMDRGYDQPQHF.

Comment on this clone: The sequenced fragment ends 3 residues before the CDR3 boundary, so the rest is inferred from the germline J gene. The chain couples TRBV7-9 to TRBJ2-2, with D perhaps TRBD1 (6 bases). The CDR3 contains 15 residues. Germline V CDR1 and CDR2: SEHNR, FQNEAQ (reference sequence). This chain's CDR3 is CASSSYRATNEKLFF. The CDR3 DNA, read in part, is TGTGCCAGCAGCTCCTACAGGGCAACTAATGAAAAG.

A note on this clone: The read gets to within 3 residues of the CDR3 end, and the germline J gene fills in the rest. The V gene is TRBV20-1, the J gene TRBJ1-2, with 7 bases aligning to TRBD1. From germline, CDR1 is DFQATT and CDR2 SNEGSKA (reference sequence). V shed 5 bases and J 5 bases; nucleotides not matched to a gene: 8. CDR3 length: 13 residues. CDR3 bases read: TGCAGTGCTGAACCGAAGGGACAGTATGGC. Amino acids: CSAEPKGQYG. The CDR3 in full is CSAEPKGQYGYTF.

On this clone itself: The read comes to an end 3 residues before the CDR3 does, leaving the germline J gene to fill in the end. The chain uses TRBV5-1 and TRBJ2-2; TRBD1 is a possible D gene (6 bases). CDR3 length equals 17 residues. Per germline, CDR1 SGHRS and CDR2 YFSETQ. The CDR3 reads CASSLGGQSLSNEKLFF. Partial CDR3 DNA: TGCGCCAGCAGCTTGGGGGGACAATCCTTAAGTAATGAAAAG.

Details on this clone: The read terminates 3 residues ahead of where the CDR3 ends, so the germline J gene completes it. The V and J genes are TRBV20-1 and TRBJ2-1, with 7 positions matching TRBD2. Per the germline V gene, CDR1 is DFQATT and CDR2 is SNEGSKA (reference sequence). V gave up 3 bases and J gave up 6 bases; unmatched junction bases: 14. This CDR3 contains 16 residues. The sequenced CDR3 bases are TGCAGTGCTAGTTATAGCGGGTATACAGGAGGCAATGAG. Encoded protein: CSASYSGYTGGNE. The entire CDR3 sequence reads CSASYSGYTGGNEQFF.

With respect to this clone: Read coverage stops 3 residues before the CDR3 terminus; the germline J gene supplies the remainder. J is TRBJ2-3 and V is TRBV18; 11 positions match TRBD2. V was pared by 6 bases and J by 0 bases, with 8 bases of the junction left unmatched. This CDR3 has 17 residues. CDR1 is KGHSH, CDR2 LQKENI, per germline. The CDR3 DNA, read in part, is TGTGCCAGCTCCCAAGGGACTAGCGGAGCGAGCACAGATACG. Translation: CASSQGTSGASTDT. The entire CDR3 is CASSQGTSGASTDTQYF. The full variable domain, rest sourced from reference TRBV18 and TRBJ2-3, is NAGVMQNPRHLVRRRGQEARLRCSPMKGHSHVYWYRQLPEEGLKFMVYLQKENIIDESGMPKERFSAEFPKEGPSILRIQQVVRGDSAAYFCASSQGTSGASTDTQYFGPGTRLTVL.

Notes on this clone: The read gets to within 3 residues of the CDR3 end, and the germline J gene fills in the rest. This chain joins TRBV18 and TRBJ2-7, with 7 bases that match TRBD1. Trimming cost V 3 bases and J 3 bases; bases outside gene matches: 8. CDR3 length: 15 residues. Per the germline V gene, CDR1 is KGHSH and CDR2 is LQKENI. Here the CDR3 reads CASSPRWDSYYEQYF. Incomplete CDR3 DNA: TGTGCCAGCTCACCCCGATGGGACAGTTACTACGAG.

In the case of this clone: The read comes to an end 3 residues before the CDR3 does, leaving the germline J gene to fill in the end. The chain has TRBV18 and TRBJ2-7, with D unclear. Trimming pared 4 bases from V and 1 base from J, leaving 5 bases between. CDR1 is KGHSH, CDR2 LQKENI, per germline. This CDR3 is built from 12 residues. CDR3: CASSRASYEQYF. The sequenced part of the CDR3 DNA is TGTGCCAGCTCACGCGCGTCCTACGAG.

Regarding this clone: The observed sequence ends 3 residues before the CDR3 terminus, with the missing tail filled in from the germline J gene. The V gene is TRBV19, the J gene TRBJ2-2, with D possibly matching TRBD1 (5 bases). This CDR3 is built from 16 residues. Germline CDR1 LNHDA, CDR2 SQIVND (reference sequence). Trimming took off 5 bases at V and 0 bases at J, with 13 bases between the two ends. This CDR3 is CASSPPGHANTGELFF. The CDR3 bases that were read are TGTGCCAGTAGTCCCCCAGGGCACGCGAACACCGGGGAG.

A word on this clone: Read data end 3 residues before the CDR3 end; the end is taken from the germline J gene. The V gene is TRBV4-1, the J gene TRBJ1-2; 10 bases are a match to TRBD1. CDR3 size: 14 residues. J was trimmed by 6 bases and V by 4 bases; bases with no gene match: 5. Germline V gives CDR1 MGHRA, CDR2 YSYEKL. The CDR3 DNA, read in part, is TGCGCCAGCAGCCCCGACAGGGGGCGGAATGGC. It translates to CASSPDRGRNG. Given in full, the CDR3 is CASSPDRGRNGYTF.

About this clone itself: From the germline J gene comes the end of the CDR3, since the read stops 3 residues before it. V usage is TRBV19 and J usage is TRBJ2-3, with 7 bases identical to TRBD2. The CDR3 spans 15 residues. V gave up 6 bases and J gave up 4 bases; unmatched junction bases: 10. Germline V gives CDR1 LNHDA, CDR2 SQIVND (reference sequence). The DNA read from the CDR3 is TGTGCCAGTAGCCGCGGGGGTATTGCTGCAGATACG. As protein: CASSRGGIAADT. The whole CDR3 sequence reads CASSRGGIAADTQYF.

Notes on this clone: Sequencing ends 3 residues short of the CDR3 end; the germline J gene provides the rest. The V call is TRBV7-2, the J call TRBJ2-1; TRBD2 matches 11 bases. The CDR3 is 17 residues long. The trim removed 0 bases at V and 3 bases at J, leaving 4 bases unmatched. Germline assignment: CDR1 SGHTA and CDR2 FQGNSA. The CDR3 bases that were read are TGTGCCAGCAGCTTAGCCTACGGGACTAGCGGCTACAATGAG. This encodes CASSLAYGTSGYNE. The CDR3 in full is CASSLAYGTSGYNEQFF.

As concerns this clone: The read is 3 residues too short to cover the CDR3 end, so that end is filled in from the germline J gene. The chain links TRBV2 to TRBJ1-4; D ambiguous. Germline-derived CDR1 and CDR2 are SNHLY and FYNNEI. The CDR3 is made up of 14 amino acids. Trimming left V 5 bases short and J 0 bases short, with 7 bases between. Incomplete CDR3 DNA: TGTGCCAGCAGTTTACGCGCAACTAATGAAAAA. It is translated as CASSLRATNEK. The full CDR3 protein reads CASSLRATNEKLFF.

Comments on this clone: The DNA is omitted, as the CDR3 cannot be located on it reliably, and the CDR3 follows TCRdb's listing. J is TRBJ1-5 and V is TRBV2; TRBD1, the table's D call, was not compared with the DNA. With termini counted, the CDR3 has 16 amino acids. The germline V gene has CDR1 SNHLY and CDR2 FYNNEI. The CDR3 region is CASSSSDRGGNQPQHF.

In regard to this clone: The read gets to within 3 residues of the CDR3 end, and the germline J gene fills in the rest. This chain connects TRBV7-2 to TRBJ2-2, with a tentative D call TRBD1 (5 bases). Germline V gives CDR1 SGHTA, CDR2 FQGNSA. The CDR3 runs to 15 residues. Trimming stripped 5 bases from V and 6 bases from J, with 16 bases between. The CDR3 region is CASSGVRVGPGELFF. Incomplete CDR3 DNA: TGTGCCAGCAGCGGCGTCAGGGTGGGGCCCGGGGAG.

Partial CDR3 DNA: TGCAGTCCCGAGCAGGGACTCTATGGC. It is translated as CSPEQGLYG. The entire CDR3 protein reads CSPEQGLYGYTF. The chain is built from TRBV20-1 and TRBJ1-2, with D possibly TRBD1 on 5 matching bases. The read gets to within 3 residues of the CDR3 end, and the germline J gene fills in the rest. Germline-derived CDR1 and CDR2 are DFQATT and SNEGSKA (reference sequence). The V end was cut by 8 bases, the J end by 4 bases, with 14 bases between. CDR3 length: 12 amino acids.